This passage covers 8 T cell receptor beta chains from one sample sequenced in a study of cytomegalovirus exposure and HLA in healthy donors. This PCR relied on a set of 60 Vbeta primers and 13 Jbeta primers. Sequenced by immunoSEQ multiplex PCR; TCRdb stores in-frame clones only, minus some. The sample lists around 150,000 clones, 70% to 80% occurring once. Sequencing input: PBMCs. The receptors here all came from a man aged 40-50 years in good health and CMV-seronegative.

V is TRBV11-2 and J is TRBJ1-2, with D possibly being TRBD1 (5 bases). Trimming pared 5 bases from V and 3 bases from J, leaving 16 bases between. Germline V gene data show CDR1 as SGHAT and CDR2 as FQNNGV. CDR3 length: 15 amino acids. CDR3 amino acids: CASSRLSGGYYGYTF. The CDR3 nucleotides are TGTGCCAGCAGCCGTCTCAGCGGGGGATACTATGGCTACACCTTC.

About this clone itself: At one of its ends the junction is not consistent with the germline gene, which may arise from a read error. The chain joins TRBV7-9 to TRBJ1-6; D is unclear. CDR1 and CDR2 from the germline V gene are SEHNR and FQNEAQ (reference sequence). This CDR3 spans 12 amino acids. In DNA, the CDR3 is TGTGCCAGCAGCTTAGCGGACGAGCGGGCCCGCTTT. It specifies CASSLADERARF.

This chain connects TRBV4-2 to TRBJ2-3; 10 bases are a match to TRBD2. The V segment lost 0 bases and the J segment 5 bases; nucleotides outside the gene matches: 5. Germline assignment: CDR1 LGHNA and CDR2 YNFKEQ. The CDR3 contains 16 residues. CDR3 nucleotides: TGTGCCAGCAGCCAAGAGGCGGCTAGCGGGGGAGATACGCAGTATTTT. It is translated as CASSQEAASGGDTQYF.

This clone was recorded a few times. The V call is TRBV6-1, the J call TRBJ2-2; tentatively, D is TRBD2 (6 bases). Trimming pared 5 bases from V and 6 bases from J, leaving 16 bases between. Germline assignment: CDR1 MNHNS and CDR2 SASEGT. The CDR3 is 15 amino acids. The CDR3 bases are TGTGCCAGCAGTATTCGGGACTCCGCCTCCGGGGAGCTGTTTTTT. Amino acids: CASSIRDSASGELFF.

The chain uses TRBV29-1 and TRBJ2-7; 11 bases are shared with TRBD2. This CDR3 has 14 residues. V was clipped by 3 bases and J by 3 bases; unmatched bases: 4. Germline CDR1 reads SQVTM; CDR2 reads ANQGSEA. The CDR3 sequence is CSVELAGGSYEQYF. In nucleotides, the CDR3 is TGCAGCGTTGAGCTAGCGGGGGGCAGCTACGAGCAGTACTTC.

The chain employs TRBV19 and TRBJ2-3; TRBD2 matches at 7 bases. Germline trimming cut 3 bases from V and 0 bases from J; bases unmatched to any gene: 6. The CDR3 consists of 16 residues. Looked up from germline, CDR1 is LNHDA and CDR2 is SQIVND (reference sequence). The CDR3 reads CASSIWRGTSTDTQYF. The DNA for the CDR3 is TGTGCCAGTAGTATTTGGCGGGGGACTAGCACAGATACGCAGTATTTT.

The chain carries TRBV10-2 and TRBJ1-5, with 7 bases that match TRBD1. With V trimmed by 6 bases and J by 7 bases, 6 bases remained unmatched. CDR1 and CDR2 (germline): WSHSY, SAAADI. The CDR3 extends over 13 amino acids. The CDR3 is CASSSDRRQPQHF. CDR3 nucleotide sequence: TGCGCCAGCAGCTCGGACAGGCGGCAGCCCCAGCATTTT.

The rearrangement links TRBV2 to TRBJ1-4; D possibly corresponds to TRBD1 (6 bases). The V gene lost 7 bases and the J gene lost 4 bases, with 13 bases spanning the gap. The germline CDR1 and CDR2 sequences are SNHLY and FYNNEI. This CDR3 is 14 amino acids long. CDR3 coding DNA: TGTGCCAGCATTAAAGACAGGATTAATGAAAAACTGTTTTTT. The encoded protein is CASIKDRINEKLFF. Combining the CDR3 with reference TRBV2 and TRBJ1-4 gives the whole variable domain EPEVTQTPSHQVTQMGQEVILRCVPISNHLYFYWYRQILGQKVEFLVSFYNNEISEKSEIFDDQFSVERPDGSNFTLKIRSTKLEDSAMYFCASIKDRINEKLFFGSGTQLSVL.